Each of the 21 T cell receptor beta chains below was sequenced from the same sample in a study of OX40 agonist ivuxolimab in advanced cancers. Sequencing was performed with immunoSEQ multiplex PCR; in TCRdb, only in-frame clones are kept and a portion is missing. The sample lists about 46,000 clones, 90% to 95% occurring once. This specimen was CD4+ or CD8+ T cells sorted from blood, taken in a trial of the OX40 agonist ivuxolimab. These receptors were obtained from an adult with an advanced solid tumor such as melanoma, head and neck, liver or kidney cancer.

The chain uses TRBV6-6 and TRBJ1-1; 7 bases align to TRBD1. CDR3 length equals 16 residues. The junction had 9 bases not matched to a gene; V was cut back by 0 bases and J by 5 bases. The germline gives CDR1 MNHNY, CDR2 SVGAGI (reference sequence). The CDR3 here is CASSYSPTGAGTEAFF. DNA of the CDR3: TGTGCCAGCAGTTACTCGCCTACAGGGGCGGGGACTGAAGCTTTCTTT.

The chain links TRBV30 to TRBJ1-1; D remains ambiguous. Germline V gene sequence: CDR1 GTSNPN, CDR2 SVGIG (reference sequence). The CDR3 has 15 residues. Trimming pared 0 bases from V and 0 bases from J, leaving 11 bases between. In DNA form, the CDR3 reads TGTGCCTGGAGTGTACTTTGGACGGTGAACACTGAAGCTTTCTTT. Amino acid sequence: CAWSVLWTVNTEAFF.

V usage is TRBV7-9 and J usage is TRBJ2-1, with 10 bases matching TRBD1. The CDR3 is 14 residues long. Trimming took 4 bases from V and 4 from J; bases not matched to a gene: 1. The germline V gene has CDR1 SEHNR and CDR2 FQNEAQ (reference sequence). Here the CDR3 reads CASSSGQGYNEQFF. As DNA, the CDR3 is TGTGCCAGCAGCTCGGGACAGGGGTACAATGAGCAGTTCTTC.

Only one count was recorded for this clone. The CDR3 DNA follows: TGTGCCAGTAGTATGTCACTAAACACTGAAGCTTTCTTT. Translated, it gives CASSMSLNTEAFF. The chain is built from TRBV19 and TRBJ1-1; no reliable D call. The germline CDR1 and CDR2 sequences are LNHDA and SQIVND (reference sequence). V lost 3 bases, J lost 2 bases, and 7 bases lay in between. This CDR3 region has 13 residues. Full variable domain (remainder filled in from reference TRBV19 and TRBJ1-1): DGGITQSPKYLFRKEGQNVTLSCEQNLNHDAMYWYRQDPGQGLRLIYYSQIVNDFQKGDIAEGYSVSREKKESFPLTVTSAQKNPTAFYLCASSMSLNTEAFFGQGTRLTVV.

This chain joins TRBV9 and TRBJ1-3, with D unresolved. Germline V gene data show CDR1 as SGDLS and CDR2 as YYNGEE. This CDR3 comprises 13 residues. V shed 2 bases and J shed 2 bases, with 5 bases lying between them. For the CDR3, the DNA is TGTGCCAGCAGCGTCCCCCCTGGAAACACCATATATTTT. As protein: CASSVPPGNTIYF.

This clone was seen a few times. The chain joins TRBV5-6 to TRBJ1-1; D is possibly TRBD1 (6 bases). The length of the CDR3 is 12 residues. Germline V lookup: CDR1 SGHDT, CDR2 YYEEEE. V was cut by 7 bases and J by 7 bases, with 14 bases left in between. CDR3 bases: TGTGCCAGCTTATTAGGAGGGGGTGAAGCTTTCTTT. This codes for CASLLGGGEAFF.

This clone was observed a few times. The chain couples TRBV19 to TRBJ2-1; TRBD1 is a possible D gene (5 bases). Germline CDR1 LNHDA, CDR2 SQIVND (reference sequence). This CDR3 is 14 amino acids long. V was cut by 2 bases and J by 5 bases, with 10 bases left in between. Written as DNA, the CDR3 is TGTGCCAGTAGTATATGGACAAATGACAATGAGCAGTTCTTC. Translating gives CASSIWTNDNEQFF.

This rearrangement joins TRBV6-5 to TRBJ1-1, with 7 bases that match TRBD1. The germline V gene encodes CDR1 MNHEY and CDR2 SVGAGI. V gave up 5 bases and J gave up 3 bases; unmatched junction bases: 6. This CDR3 is 14 amino acids long. The CDR3, as DNA: TGTGCCAGCAGTGAGACAGGGCCGGACACTGAAGCTTTCTTT. It codes for CASSETGPDTEAFF.

The chain links TRBV6-1 to TRBJ2-1; 11 positions agree with TRBD2. Germline V gene data show CDR1 as MNHNS and CDR2 as SASEGT. The J segment lost 8 bases and the V segment lost 3 bases, leaving 15 bases of the junction unmatched. The CDR3 is 18 residues long. The CDR3 loop reads CASSEGQIIAGGPYEQFF. The CDR3 nucleotides are TGTGCCAGCAGTGAGGGACAGATTATAGCGGGAGGGCCATATGAGCAGTTCTTC.

V is TRBV6-4 and J is TRBJ2-7; 7 nucleotides line up with TRBD1. Per the germline V gene, CDR1 is MRHNA and CDR2 is SNTAGT. This CDR3 contains 13 residues. Trimming cost V 6 bases and J 1 base; bases outside gene matches: 3. This CDR3 reads CASSGQVSYEQYV. Here the CDR3 DNA reads TGTGCCAGCAGCGGACAGGTTTCCTACGAGCAGTACGTC.

The chain carries TRBV4-1 and TRBJ1-1, with a tentative D call TRBD1 (5 bases). CDR1 is MGHRA and CDR2 is YSYEKL in the germline V gene. V lost 4 bases and J 5 bases, leaving 17 bases between the germline ends. The CDR3 totals 15 residues. In DNA, the CDR3 is TGCGCCAGCAGCCCGGGTGGGGCAGGTGCTACTGAAGCTTTCTTT. This gives the protein CASSPGGAGATEAFF.

This chain connects TRBV7-8 to TRBJ1-2; D might be TRBD1 (6 bases). Germline CDR1 is SGHVS and CDR2 is FQNEAQ. The CDR3 runs to 16 residues. The germline V and J ends were trimmed by 5 bases and 3 bases, with 19 bases remaining between them. The CDR3 region is CASSLHPDKGDYGYTF. DNA for the CDR3: TGTGCCAGCAGCCTCCACCCGGACAAGGGGGACTATGGCTACACCTTC.

This clone came up once. The chain is built from TRBV25-1 and TRBJ2-7, with D unclear. The CDR3 runs to 12 residues. The germline V gene encodes CDR1 MGHDK and CDR2 SYGVNS. Deletions cut 6 bases from V and 3 bases from J, with 9 bases between. CDR3 sequence: CASRLDGYEQYF. The CDR3 nucleotides read TGTGCCAGCAGACTGGACGGCTACGAGCAGTACTTC.

The chain links TRBV4-1 to TRBJ2-3; 8 nucleotides agree with TRBD2. Germline CDR1 is MGHRA and CDR2 is YSYEKL. The length of the CDR3 is 17 residues. Trimming cost V 1 base and J 5 bases; bases outside gene matches: 11. CDR3 in DNA: TGCGCCAGCAGCCAAGGGCCGAGCGGGGGACCCCAAGATACGCAGTATTTT. Residues: CASSQGPSGGPQDTQYF.

The CDR3 sequence: CASSPLGDSNTEAFF. Here the CDR3 DNA reads TGTGCCAGCAGCCCTCTCGGGGACAGCAACACTGAAGCTTTCTTT. The rearrangement joins TRBV7-9 to TRBJ1-1; 7 bases match TRBD1. V was clipped by 5 bases and J by 2 bases; unmatched bases: 8. The CDR3 loop spans 15 amino acids. Germline CDR1 and CDR2: SEHNR and FQNEAQ (reference sequence).

The chain links TRBV4-2 to TRBJ2-1, with 8 bases fitting TRBD2. The CDR3 is made up of 17 amino acids. V shed 0 bases, J shed 0 bases, and the junction held 4 bases outside the gene matches. Germline CDR1 and CDR2: LGHNA and YNFKEQ. Here the CDR3 reads CASSQDSGELSYNEQFF. The DNA for the CDR3 is TGTGCCAGCAGCCAAGATAGCGGGGAACTCTCCTACAATGAGCAGTTCTTC.

The chain carries TRBV28 and TRBJ1-1; D gene unclear. This CDR3 region has 14 residues. Germline values: CDR1 MDHEN, CDR2 SYDVKM. V was shortened by 1 base and J by 8 bases, with 14 bases between the two germline ends. This CDR3 is CASSLSPVRWEAFF. In DNA form, the CDR3 reads TGTGCCAGCAGTTTATCCCCGGTCAGATGGGAAGCTTTCTTT. The whole variable domain, filled in from reference TRBV28 and TRBJ1-1, reads DVKVTQSSRYLVKRTGEKVFLECVQDMDHENMFWYRQDPGLGLRLIYFSYDVKMKEKGDIPEGYSVSREKKERFSLILESASTNQTSMYLCASSLSPVRWEAFFGQGTRLTVV.

This chain joins TRBV30 and TRBJ2-2; D gene unclear. This CDR3 comprises 13 residues. The germline V and J ends were trimmed by 3 bases and 1 base, with 6 bases remaining between them. In germline, CDR1 is GTSNPN, CDR2 SVGIG (reference sequence). The chain's CDR3 is CAWRTQNTGELFF. CDR3 DNA: TGTGCCTGGAGGACCCAGAACACCGGGGAGCTGTTTTTT.

V and J are TRBV27 and TRBJ1-1, with D tentatively TRBD1 (5 bases). The V end was cut by 8 bases, the J end by 4 bases, with 14 bases between. Germline V gene lookup returns CDR1 MNHEY and CDR2 SMNVEV (reference sequence). This CDR3 has 13 amino acids. Here the CDR3 reads CASGLLGGTEAFF. In DNA form, the CDR3 reads TGTGCCAGCGGCTTACTGGGGGGCACTGAAGCTTTCTTT.

The rearrangement joins TRBV10-3 to TRBJ1-2; 8 nucleotides agree with TRBD1. The V gene's germline CDR1 is ENHRY and CDR2 SYGVKD. The length of the CDR3 is 12 residues. Trimming at V came to 8 bases and at J to 8 bases, leaving 7 bases not matched to a gene. CDR3: CAIPDRVDGYTF. The CDR3 DNA sequence: TGTGCCATCCCGGACAGGGTAGACGGCTACACCTTC.

The chain uses TRBV10-1 and TRBJ2-1; no clear D gene. V was shortened by 0 bases and J by 9 bases, with 3 bases between the two germline ends. The CDR3 covers 11 residues. CDR1 WNHNN and CDR2 SYGVQD come from the germline V gene (reference sequence). The CDR3 region is CASSESGEQFF. In nucleotides, the CDR3 is TGCGCCAGCAGTGAGTCCGGTGAGCAGTTCTTC.